This record covers a single T cell receptor beta chain. What it binds is unknown. These data come from a study of CXCR3-negative and CXCR3-positive naive CD8 T cells. Broader study findings: Greater hydrophobicity was found in TRB CDR3s of CXCR3-positive naive cells than of CXCR3-negative naive cells. Memory CD8+ cells had much lower diversity, and both naive subsets had comparably high diversity.

The length of the CDR3 is 15 residues. From germline, CDR1 is LGHDT and CDR2 YNNKEL (reference sequence). UMI-labeled TRB cDNA libraries were prepared by 5' RACE. TCRdb re-analyzed the 5' RACE reads; it lists each CDR3 protein once, without DNA. The sample totals over 50,000 distinct CDR3 sequences. Source material: naive CXCR3+ CD8+ T cells from blood. Subset meaning: CD45RO-CCR7+CD27+CD95- naive CD8+ T cells expressing CXCR3 (TNR3+). This receptor was taken from a human donor in good health. Some clones in this sample may be carry-over from other donors' samples. The chain carries TRBV3-1 and TRBJ2-1; the TCRdb call, TRBD2, lacks DNA for checking. The CDR3 region is CASSHSGGAINEQFF.